The TCR beta chain described here comes from a study of blood T cell repertoires in COVID-19. Study-wide background: Both acute and convalescent COVID-19 samples were obtained from the United States, Italy and Spain.

Germline V lookup: CDR1 MNHEY, CDR2 SMNVEV (reference sequence). This CDR3 has 13 amino acids. V lost 5 bases to trimming and J lost 3 bases, with 10 bases between them. The authors' processing: Using reference gene primer amplification, nucleated cell counts were estimated. The protocol was immunoSEQ multiplex PCR, while the TCRdb copy is restricted to in-frame clones and leaves out a portion. V and J calls and clone size follow that table, whereas D and trimming were derived from the DNA. The sample consists of about 120,000 clones, approximately 77% of them appearing once. The J gene is TRBJ1-1, the V gene TRBV27; TRBD1 is a possible D gene (6 bases). The sequence came from a human donor in a cohort sampled during active COVID-19. The material sequenced was peripheral blood. DNA for the CDR3: TGTGCCAGCAGTACAACAGGGTACACTGAAGCTTTCTTT. As protein: CASSTTGYTEAFF.